This TCR beta chain was sequenced for a study of T cell responses to AZD1222 COVID-19 vaccine. The assay was immunoSEQ multiplex PCR, and TCRdb's table has in-frame clones only and misses some. The data contain 150,000 or so clones, just over 90% of them singletons. Whole-study findings and limits: Mostly white British, mostly female donors; authors suggested clonal diversity may be underestimated.

V lost 3 bases, J lost 5 bases, and 7 bases lay in between. The CDR3 is 12 residues long. The germline CDR1 and CDR2 sequences are MNHEY and SMNVEV (reference sequence). Comment on this clone: The antigen remains undetermined. The same CDR3 can be traced to other DNA sequences in this sample.

The chain has TRBV27 and TRBJ1-1; D unresolved. This receptor was identified in an adult in good health. This material consisted of peripheral blood, taken on day 0 of MenACWY control vaccination. The CDR3 loop is CASSFLGTEAFF. In nucleotides, the CDR3 is TGTGCCAGCAGTTTCTTAGGGACTGAAGCTTTCTTT.